This TCR beta chain was identified during a study of blood T cell repertoires in COVID-19. Study context: Specimens from acute and convalescent COVID-19 originated in the United States, Italy and Spain. Sources were T cells, B-cell-depleted T cells, or PBMCs; the material itself was cDNA or gDNA.

As originally analysed: Using reference gene primer amplification, nucleated cell counts were estimated. TCRdb's copy holds only in-frame clones and misses some; the assay was immunoSEQ multiplex PCR. That table is the source of V, J and clone size, and D and trimming were worked out from the DNA. The table has roughly 84,000 clones, over 70% seen once. CDR3 size: 15 residues. Trimming pared 5 bases from V and 2 bases from J, leaving 13 bases between. CDR1 MNHEY and CDR2 SVGAGI come from the germline V gene. This chain uses TRBV6-5 with TRBJ1-3; no clear D gene. The sequenced sample was peripheral blood. This TCR was sampled from a woman aged 40 to 50 with active or convalescent COVID-19. CDR3 nucleotides: TGTGCCAGCAGTCGCGGTAAAGTCCCTGGAAACACCATATATTTT. Amino acids: CASSRGKVPGNTIYF.